This T cell receptor beta chain was sequenced during a study of cytomegalovirus exposure and HLA in healthy donors. Study summary: When 398 donors were genotyped, more than 70% of them were found to fall in the Caucasian-associated ancestry cluster. Study-wide results and caveats: HLA alleles showed associations with some 15,000 TCR beta sequences in a later analysis, at a 0.05 false discovery rate.

As regards this clone: Antigen: not known.

Amplification used 60 Vbeta primers and 13 Jbeta primers. Method: immunoSEQ multiplex PCR; TCRdb's copy keeps in-frame clones and lacks some. Of around 120,000 clones in the sample, 80% are singletons; the top ten hold 8.8%. Trimming pared 0 bases from V and 0 bases from J, leaving 7 bases between. This CDR3 contains 16 residues. Germline lookup yields CDR1 SGHRS and CDR2 YFSETQ. The chain joins TRBV5-1 to TRBJ2-6, with D hard to call. The material sequenced was PBMCs. This TCR was recovered from a female donor in good health and CMV-seropositive. CDR3 DNA sequence: TGCGCCAGCAGCTTGGTTACAGCCTCTGGGGCCAACGTCCTGACTTTC. Amino acids: CASSLVTASGANVLTF.